What follows describes a single T cell receptor (beta chain). Its antigen is unidentified. This specimen belongs to a study of monozygotic twins with inflammatory bowel disease. Study observations and caveats: Relative clonotype sharing with others was diminished in IBD patients versus healthy twins, particularly with disease activity. Subtypes among T cells remained indistinguishable. Compared with healthy co-twins, IBD patients showed reduced TCRbeta repertoire diversity by inverse Simpson.

Using eight separate reactions per sample, the authors generated cDNA. TCRdb reprocessed the 5' RACE reads, keeping one entry per CDR3 protein, no DNA. The sample table sets out about 330,000 distinct CDR3 sequences. Germline CDR1 and CDR2: MNHNS and SASEGT. This CDR3 has 15 residues. The chain joins TRBV6-1 to TRBJ2-1; TCRdb designates TRBD1, a call that cannot be tested without DNA. This TCR derives from a human donor with ulcerative colitis or Crohn's disease, or a healthy co-twin of an affected twin (not recorded which). The sample taken for sequencing was blood. The CDR3 region is CASKVARSSYNEQFF.